A single sample gave rise to the 2 T cell receptor beta chains below, sequenced in a study of T cell changes during pregnancy in multiple sclerosis. Sequencing used immunoSEQ multiplex PCR; TCRdb keeps in-frame clones, though not all of them. The sample records over 50,000 clones, roughly 88% being singletons. Sequencing was performed on peripheral blood, taken in the first trimester of pregnancy. The source is a female donor with multiple sclerosis, enrolled in a pregnancy study.

This chain uses TRBV5-4 with TRBJ2-2, with TRBD2 identical over 14 bases. The CDR3 is 18 residues long. Germline CDR1 and CDR2: SGHNT and YYREEE (reference sequence). The ends lost 3 bases at V and 5 bases at J; junction bases unmatched: 9. The CDR3 coding sequence is TGTGCCAGCAGCTCGGCGGGACTAGCGGGAGTAGGGACCGGGGAGCTGTTTTTT. Protein product: CASSSAGLAGVGTGELFF. Complete variable domain (other parts from reference TRBV5-4 and TRBJ2-2): ETGVTQSPTHLIKTRGQQVTLRCSSQSGHNTVSWYQQALGQGPQFIFQYYREEENGRGNFPPRFSGLQFPNYSSELNVNALELDDSALYLCASSSAGLAGVGTGELFFGEGSRLTVL.

This chain joins TRBV18 and TRBJ2-2; the D gene is possibly TRBD2 (5 bases). Germline V gives CDR1 KGHSH, CDR2 LQKENI. The CDR3 length is 16 residues. Deletions cut 0 bases from V and 1 base from J, with 9 bases between. The CDR3 sequence is CASSPPGGWNTGELFF. CDR3 in DNA: TGTGCCAGCTCACCACCCGGAGGATGGAACACCGGGGAGCTGTTTTTT.